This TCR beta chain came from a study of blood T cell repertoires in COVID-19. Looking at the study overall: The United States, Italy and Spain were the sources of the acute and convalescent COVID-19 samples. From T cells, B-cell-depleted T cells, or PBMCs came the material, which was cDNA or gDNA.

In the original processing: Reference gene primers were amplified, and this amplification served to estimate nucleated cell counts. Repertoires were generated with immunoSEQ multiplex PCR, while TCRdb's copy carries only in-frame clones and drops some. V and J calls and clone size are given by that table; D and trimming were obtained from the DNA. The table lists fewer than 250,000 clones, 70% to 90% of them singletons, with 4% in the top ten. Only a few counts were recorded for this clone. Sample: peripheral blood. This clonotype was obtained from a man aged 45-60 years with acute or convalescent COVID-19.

This chain's CDR3 is CASSLLALSYEQYF. In nucleotides, the CDR3 is TGTGCCAGCAGCTTACTAGCGCTAAGCTACGAGCAGTACTTC. The chain links TRBV11-3 to TRBJ2-7, with D perhaps matching TRBD2 (6 bases). V shed 2 bases and J shed 3 bases, with 11 bases lying between them. Germline V gene data show CDR1 as SGHNT and CDR2 as YENEEA. CDR3 size: 14 residues.